Sequencing of this TCR beta chain was carried out in a study of response to subunit inactivated influenza vaccine. The V end was cut by 0 bases, the J end by 8 bases, with 9 bases between. The germline CDR1 and CDR2 sequences are LNHNV and YYDKDF (reference sequence). The CDR3 length is 13 residues. In the case of this clonotype: What it binds is not known.

Study-wide points: With each seasonal influenza vaccination, the authors suggested, few new T cells are recruited.

TCRdb passed the RT-PCR reads through MiXCR, listing each CDR3 protein once. The sample records about 780,000 distinct CDR3 sequences, around 20% being singletons. Source: PBMCs from blood, taken 5 days after vaccination. The clonotype originates from a man aged 45 to 65 who received an inactivated influenza vaccine. This chain links TRBV15 with TRBJ2-3; no clear D gene. The CDR3 DNA follows: TGTGCCACCAGCAGAGAATCCCGCGGTACGCAGTATTTT. Translating it yields CATSRESRGTQYF.